A single T cell receptor beta chain is shown here with its context. It was into CD45RA+ naive and CD45RA-negative memory subsets that the CD4+ cells were split. This entry is derived from a study of shared clonotypes between healthy human individuals. This CDR3 region has 16 residues. The V gene's germline CDR1 is SGHRS and CDR2 YFSETQ. Trimming at V came to 4 bases and at J to 0 bases, leaving 9 bases not matched to a gene. TCRdb keeps only in-frame clones here, not all; method: immunoSEQ multiplex PCR. The profile shows 2 million to 3 million clones, 93% of them singletons. The chain uses TRBV5-1 and TRBJ2-7, with 8 nucleotides matching TRBD1. The origin of this receptor is a man aged 18 to 30 in good health. Some clones in this sample may be carry-over from other donors' samples. Sequencing was performed on naive CD4+ T cells from PBMCs. The subset denotes: CD45RA+ positively selected. The CDR3: CASSQGDRSSSYEQYF. DNA for the CDR3: TGCGCCAGCAGCCAAGGGGACAGGTCCAGCTCCTACGAGCAGTACTTC.